These 21 T cell receptor beta chains originate from one sample sequenced in a study of blood T cell repertoires in COVID-19 (dated by TCRdb to between 2020 and 2021). Libraries were prepared through the immunoSEQ multiplex PCR assay. TCRdb carries this immuneACCESS record with in-frame sequences only. Its versions omit some clonotypes, under half of them owing to an unresolved V gene in the studies checked, with the rest unexplained. A total of about 250,000 clones appear in this sample, roughly 90% of them only once. The top ten constitute around 4.2% of the sample. Sequenced sample: PBMCs or T cells enriched from blood (not recorded which). The receptors originated from a woman in her 30s with acute COVID-19.

CDR3 in DNA: TGTGCCAGCAGCTTTAACAGACAAGAGACCCAGTACTTC. Translated, it gives CASSFNRQETQYF. This chain connects TRBV5-4 to TRBJ2-5; D is ambiguous. The CDR3 contains 13 residues. Germline V gene sequence: CDR1 SGHNT, CDR2 YYREEE (reference sequence). V lost 2 bases and J 2 bases, leaving 7 bases between the germline ends.

For the CDR3, the DNA is TGTGCCAGCAGCGTACAGGGGGCTCAGCCCCAGCATTTT. It yields the protein CASSVQGAQPQHF. The chain links TRBV5-6 to TRBJ1-5; TRBD1 aligns across 9 bases. Germline assignment: CDR1 SGHDT and CDR2 YYEEEE. The length of the CDR3 is 13 residues. J lost 6 bases, V lost 4 bases, and 2 bases had no gene match. Full variable domain (outside the CDR3, taken from reference TRBV5-6 and TRBJ1-5): DAGVTQSPTHLIKTRGQQVTLRCSPKSGHDTVSWYQQALGQGPQFIFQYYEEEERQRGNFPDRFSGHQFPNYSSELNVNALLLGDSALYLCASSVQGAQPQHFGDGTRLSIL.

This clone was counted once. The rearrangement uses TRBV7-9 and TRBJ1-1; no clear D gene. From germline, CDR1 is SEHNR and CDR2 FQNEAQ (reference sequence). With 5 bases removed from V and 3 bases from J, the gap between germline ends came to 10 bases. This CDR3 region has 13 residues. The CDR3 reads CASSVTRDTEAFF. The CDR3 DNA follows: TGTGCCAGCAGCGTTACGAGAGACACTGAAGCTTTCTTT.

The rearrangement joins TRBV9 to TRBJ2-7, with 9 positions matching TRBD1. Germline assignment: CDR1 SGDLS and CDR2 YYNGEE. With V trimmed by 3 bases and J by 3 bases, 4 bases remained unmatched. This CDR3 comprises 14 residues. CDR3 in amino acids: CASSAGTGLYEQYF. CDR3 sequence (DNA): TGTGCCAGCAGCGCCGGGACAGGGCTCTACGAGCAGTACTTC.

The chain recombines TRBV24-1 with TRBJ1-5; a weak D match, TRBD1 (6 bases). Between the trimmed V and J ends, which lost 8 bases and 6 bases, there was a span of 22 bases. CDR3 length equals 16 residues. The germline V gene encodes CDR1 KGHDR and CDR2 SFDVKD. Here the CDR3 reads CATNSRDIRRGQPQHF. The CDR3 DNA is TGTGCCACCAACAGCCGGGACATTCGACGCGGTCAGCCCCAGCATTTT.

The chain is built from TRBV9 and TRBJ2-7, with 7 bases lining up with TRBD2. V dropped 6 bases and J dropped 0; count of bases not matched to a gene: 9. Germline V gives CDR1 SGDLS, CDR2 YYNGEE. This CDR3 is 15 amino acids long. The CDR3 spells CASTKDGGNSYEQYF. The CDR3 region has the DNA TGTGCCAGCACCAAGGACGGGGGGAACTCCTACGAGCAGTACTTC.

The chain uses TRBV9 and TRBJ1-1; TRBD1 might be the D (6 bases). The V gene lost 0 bases and the J gene lost 0 bases, with 9 bases spanning the gap. Germline lookup yields CDR1 SGDLS and CDR2 YYNGEE. The CDR3 length is 15 residues. CDR3 in DNA: TGTGCCAGCAGCGTAGTAGGGACAATGAACACTGAAGCTTTCTTT. Its protein is CASSVVGTMNTEAFF.

Concerning this clone: This sample also contains other DNA sequences that code for the same CDR3. The V and J genes are TRBV4-1 and TRBJ1-1, with TRBD1 matching 7 bases. Per the germline V gene, CDR1 is MGHRA and CDR2 is YSYEKL. V lost 0 bases and J lost 4; bases outside the gene matches: 14. The CDR3 runs to 18 residues. The CDR3 region has the DNA TGCGCCAGCAGCCAAGATATCGGACAAGGGGGCCCCGGCACTGAAGCTTTCTTT. Encoded protein: CASSQDIGQGGPGTEAFF.

The CDR3, as DNA: TGTGCCTGGAGTCGCCGGGACAAGGGGTACACCTTC. Protein: CAWSRRDKGYTF. The chain links TRBV30 to TRBJ1-2; maybe TRBD1 (6 bases). This CDR3 region has 12 residues. Trimming took 2 bases from V and 11 from J, leaving 15 bases between them. Germline V gene lookup returns CDR1 GTSNPN and CDR2 SVGIG (reference sequence).

J is TRBJ1-1 and V is TRBV4-3; D possibly corresponds to TRBD1 (6 bases). Trimming left V 0 bases short and J 8 bases short, with 19 bases between. Germline V gene lookup returns CDR1 LGHNA and CDR2 YSLEER. The length of the CDR3 is 16 residues. DNA for the CDR3: TGCGCCAGCAGCCAAGATTGGGGGCAGGGGCTTAGGGAAGCTTTCTTT. Encoded protein: CASSQDWGQGLREAFF.

The chain recombines TRBV9 with TRBJ2-5; 8 positions agree with TRBD1. The V gene end was trimmed by 7 bases and the J gene end by 2 bases; junction bases not matched to a gene: 4. Germline V CDR1 and CDR2: SGDLS, YYNGEE. This CDR3 spans 13 amino acids. In DNA form, the CDR3 reads TGTGCCAGCGGCGGGACAGGACAAGAGACCCAGTACTTC. It codes for CASGGTGQETQYF.

The V and J genes are TRBV9 and TRBJ2-1; 13 bases line up with TRBD2. Trimming at V came to 4 bases and at J to 5 bases, leaving 6 bases not matched to a gene. Germline assignment: CDR1 SGDLS and CDR2 YYNGEE. The length of the CDR3 is 16 residues. CDR3 sequence reads: CASSLRTSGGNNEQFF. Written as DNA, the CDR3 is TGTGCCAGCAGCTTGAGGACTAGCGGGGGAAACAATGAGCAGTTCTTC. The variable domain in full, completed from reference TRBV9 and TRBJ2-1, reads DSGVTQTPKHLITATGQRVTLRCSPRSGDLSVYWYQQSLDQGLQFLIQYYNGEERAKGNILERFSAQQFPDLHSELNLSSLELGDSALYFCASSLRTSGGNNEQFFGPGTRLTVL.

V usage is TRBV5-1 and J usage is TRBJ1-3, with 8 nucleotides matching TRBD1. V shed 4 bases and J 0 bases; nucleotides not matched to a gene: 6. Germline V lookup: CDR1 SGHRS, CDR2 YFSETQ. The CDR3 is 16 residues long. CDR3 coding DNA: TGCGCCAGCAGCAAGGGACAGGAGAGCTCTGGAAACACCATATATTTT. Its protein product is CASSKGQESSGNTIYF.

Here the CDR3 DNA reads TGTGCCTGGAGTGTTGGACAGGGGTTGAACGAGCAGTACTTC. Protein product: CAWSVGQGLNEQYF. The chain links TRBV30 to TRBJ2-7, with 9 bases lining up with TRBD1. Unmatched junction bases numbered 5, after V lost 0 bases and J lost 5 bases. Germline V gives CDR1 GTSNPN, CDR2 SVGIG (reference sequence). The CDR3 has 14 amino acids.

The chain combines TRBV7-9 with TRBJ2-5, with TRBD2 matching 11 bases. Germline lookup yields CDR1 SEHNR and CDR2 FQNEAQ (reference sequence). With 8 bases clipped from V and 2 bases from J, the junction kept 10 bases outside the gene matches. This CDR3 region has 16 residues. The CDR3 DNA sequence: TGTGCCAGCGACTTGCGAGGACTAGCGGGTCAAGAGACCCAGTACTTC. Amino acid sequence: CASDLRGLAGQETQYF.

This chain uses TRBV7-9 with TRBJ2-7, with 9 nucleotides matching TRBD1. Germline values: CDR1 SEHNR, CDR2 FQNEAQ (reference sequence). V was clipped by 1 base and J by 1 base; unmatched bases: 5. There are 16 residues in the CDR3. The DNA of the CDR3 is TGTGCCAGCAGCTTAGGAAGGACAGGGGAGTCCTACGAGCAGTACTTC. Its protein is CASSLGRTGESYEQYF.

The rearrangement joins TRBV19 to TRBJ1-1; 9 nucleotides match TRBD1. V shed 7 bases and J 5 bases; nucleotides not matched to a gene: 11. This CDR3 comprises 15 residues. CDR1 and CDR2 (germline): LNHDA, SQIVND (reference sequence). CDR3 DNA: TGTGCCAGTATCTTAACCGGGACAGGGATGACTGAAGCTTTCTTT. The encoded protein is CASILTGTGMTEAFF.

The V call is TRBV5-1, the J call TRBJ1-2; D gene unclear. The germline V gene has CDR1 SGHRS and CDR2 YFSETQ. V dropped 1 base and J dropped 1 base, with 8 bases sitting between them. The CDR3 has 14 residues. In nucleotides, the CDR3 is TGCGCCAGCAGCTTGTGGGAGGTTAACTATGGCTACACCTTC. Amino acids: CASSLWEVNYGYTF.

The gene calls are TRBV7-2 and TRBJ1-1; 9 bases line up with TRBD1. The trim removed 1 base at V and 0 bases at J, leaving 3 bases unmatched. The CDR3 has 16 residues. CDR1 is SGHTA and CDR2 is FQGNSA in the germline V gene. The CDR3, as DNA: TGTGCCAGCAGCTTAGACAGGGGGCCTCTGAACACTGAAGCTTTCTTT. This sequence encodes CASSLDRGPLNTEAFF.

CDR3 sequence reads: CASTFGQDTDTQYF. The CDR3 DNA follows: TGTGCCAGCACCTTTGGACAGGACACAGATACGCAGTATTTT. This chain uses TRBV2 with TRBJ2-3, with TRBD1 matching 7 bases. The ends lost 7 bases at V and 2 bases at J; junction bases unmatched: 6. This CDR3 spans 14 amino acids. From germline, CDR1 is SNHLY and CDR2 FYNNEI.

Concerning this clone: This CDR3 is also generated by other DNA sequences in the sample. J is TRBJ2-1 and V is TRBV11-3; 8 bases are shared with TRBD2. The J segment lost 4 bases and the V segment lost 1 base, leaving 0 bases of the junction unmatched. This CDR3 has 14 amino acids. Germline CDR1 SGHNT, CDR2 YENEEA. CDR3 DNA: TGTGCCAGCAGCTTAGGCGGGGGGTACAATGAGCAGTTCTTC. It encodes CASSLGGGYNEQFF.